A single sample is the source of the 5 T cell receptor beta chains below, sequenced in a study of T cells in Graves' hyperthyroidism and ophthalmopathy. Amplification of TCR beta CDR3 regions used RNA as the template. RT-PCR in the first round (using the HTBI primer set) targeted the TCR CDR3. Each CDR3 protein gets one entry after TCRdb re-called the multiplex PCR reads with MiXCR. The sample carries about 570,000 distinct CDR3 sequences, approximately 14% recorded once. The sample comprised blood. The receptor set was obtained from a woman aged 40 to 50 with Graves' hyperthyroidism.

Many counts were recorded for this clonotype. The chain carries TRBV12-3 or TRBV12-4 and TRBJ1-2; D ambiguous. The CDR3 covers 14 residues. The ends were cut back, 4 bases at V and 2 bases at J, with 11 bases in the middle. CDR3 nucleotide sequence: TGTGCCAGCAGTTCTAACCCGCGGAACTATGGCTACACCTTC. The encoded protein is CASSSNPRNYGYTF.

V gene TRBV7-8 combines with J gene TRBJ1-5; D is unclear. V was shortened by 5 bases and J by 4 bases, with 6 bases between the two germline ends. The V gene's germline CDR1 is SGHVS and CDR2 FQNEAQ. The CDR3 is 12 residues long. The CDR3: CASSPLNQPQHF. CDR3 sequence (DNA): TGTGCCAGCAGCCCACTAAATCAGCCCCAGCATTTT.

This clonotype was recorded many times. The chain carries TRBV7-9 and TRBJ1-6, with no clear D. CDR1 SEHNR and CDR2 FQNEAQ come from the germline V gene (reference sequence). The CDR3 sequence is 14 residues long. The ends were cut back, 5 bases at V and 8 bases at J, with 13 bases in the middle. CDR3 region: CASSREAEHSPLHF. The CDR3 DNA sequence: TGTGCCAGCAGCCGTGAAGCAGAGCATTCACCCCTCCACTTT.

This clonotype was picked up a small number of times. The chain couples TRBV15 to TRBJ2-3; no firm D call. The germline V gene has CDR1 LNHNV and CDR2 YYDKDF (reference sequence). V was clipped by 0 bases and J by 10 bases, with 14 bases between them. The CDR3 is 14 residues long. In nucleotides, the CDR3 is TGTGCCACCAGCAGAGATCCGGCAGCCACTGCGCAGTATTTT. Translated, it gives CATSRDPAATAQYF.

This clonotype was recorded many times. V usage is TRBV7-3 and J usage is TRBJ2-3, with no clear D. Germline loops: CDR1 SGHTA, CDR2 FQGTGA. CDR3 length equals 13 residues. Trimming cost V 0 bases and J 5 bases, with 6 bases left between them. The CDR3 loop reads CASSLTKEDTQYF. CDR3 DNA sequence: TGTGCCAGCAGCTTAACAAAGGAAGATACGCAGTATTTT.